This T cell receptor (beta chain) came from a study of T-cell memory formation after mild COVID-19 (dated by TCRdb to the early 2020s). About the investigation overall: TCR sequence clusters from the two donors were found to be largely donor specific. In two donors, T-cell clones that expanded and contracted after mild COVID-19 were followed by sequencing TCRalpha and TCRbeta repertoires longitudinally. Two young, previously healthy adult volunteers, one female and one male, were included in the cohort. The paper's findings and limits, for the study overall: Contracting CD4+ clones were located mainly in the CM and EM memory subsets, whereas CD8+ clones were found to be enriched in EMRA. The study covered only a couple of mild cases, and larger cohorts including severe cases with pre-infection samples were considered necessary. Some responding clones were detected in pre-infection memory, which suggested that pre-existing cross-reactive memory T cells had joined the SARS-CoV-2 response. SARS-CoV-2 specificity of the second-wave clones peaking on day 37 was not confirmed. Clones contracting from day 15 to 85 had balanced CD4/CD8 phenotypes, while a second wave expanding from day 15 to 37 was biased towards CD4+.

PBMCs were isolated by Ficoll-Paque density gradient centrifugation. This clonotype was picked up many times. Its antigen is still unknown. Qualities for individual bases were not recorded, and no much larger clone is one base off. The sequencing machine was an Illumina NovaSeq 6000. Using 5'RACE with constant-segment primers, TCRalpha and TCRbeta cDNA libraries were constructed, with sample barcodes and unique molecular identifiers added in the process. Trizol reagent was used to extract RNA from every sample. Amplification of the libraries took two PCR steps, and the second step added a second sample barcode plus Illumina TruSeq adapters. The libraries were sequenced on an Illumina NovaSeq using 2 x 150 bp paired-end reads. The authors' analysis ran thus. With migec v1.2.7, reads were demultiplexed and then collapsed into UMI-guided consensus sequences. Using mixcr v2.1.11, the UMI consensuses were aligned to TRA and TRB V and J templates and assembled into clonotypes. Expanded or contracted clonotypes were those called significant by both edgeR and NoisET, with noise models trained on biological replicates. For edgeR calls, the cutoffs were a false discovery rate-adjusted p below 0.01 and a log2 fold-change threshold of 1. PCA with hierarchical clustering of max-normalized trajectories of the 1000 most abundant clonotypes was used as exploratory dynamics analysis. The CD4 or CD8 phenotype of responding clones was assigned using the separately sequenced CD4+ and CD8+ repertoires. TCRdb itself trimmed the public reads at Q25 with fastp, ran MiXCR and retained productive beta chains. Rows are unified per CDR3 protein, each entry keeping the most common DNA and genes. The V and J calls come from TCRdb's annotation, not from the publication. The sample includes hundreds of thousands of distinct CDR3 sequences, with approximately 16% observed a single time. Approximately 20% of the sample is in the top ten clones.

The clonotype comes from a man aged 18 to 29 who had mild COVID-19 (a few samples of this study predate the infection). The sample titles of this study are shuffled in the database, so cell type and time point are left out; the donor was told from shared clones. The sample comprised PBMCs or a T cell subset sorted from them (not recorded which).

The nucleotide sequence is given as TGTGCCAGCAGCCCCGGGACAGGGTCCACAGATACGCAGTATTTT. This gives the protein CASSPGTGSTDTQYF. Recombination linked TRBV7-9 to TRBJ2-3; 9 middle bases align to TRBD1. The cysteine opens and the phenylalanine closes a CDR3 of 15 amino acids. Just the 45-base CDR3 DNA is kept, in frame starting at base 1. The germline V gene (reference sequence) specifies SEHNR as CDR1 and FQNEAQ as CDR2. V is cut back by 5 bases and J by 2 bases, with 5 bases in the junction unmatched.